The 17 T cell receptor beta chains given below trace back to one sample, sequenced in a study of shared clonotypes between healthy human individuals. Some clones are missing from TCRdb's copy, which holds only in-frame ones; the method was immunoSEQ multiplex PCR. The table shows around 120,000 clones, with about 66% occurring only once. What was sequenced was memory CD8+ T cells sorted from blood. Subset in this sample: CD45RO+ cells pooled with CCR7-negative TemRA cells. The receptors were sampled from a woman in her twenties or thirties in good health.

This chain uses TRBV25-1 with TRBJ2-5; TRBD2 matches at 10 bases. The DNA end lines up better with TRBJ2-7; the J call may be wrong. CDR3 length: 16 residues. The germline V gene encodes CDR1 MGHDK and CDR2 SYGVNS. The CDR3 DNA follows: TGTGCCAGCAGTGAATTAGGACTAGCGGACTCCTACGAGCAGTACTTC. As protein: CASSELGLADSYEQYF.

J is TRBJ2-7 and V is TRBV10-2; no firm D call. The CDR3 is 13 amino acids. Per the germline V gene, CDR1 is WSHSY and CDR2 is SAAADI. Trimming left V 3 bases short and J 7 bases short, with 13 bases between. This chain's CDR3 is CASSDGASVEQYF. CDR3 bases: TGCGCCAGCAGTGATGGTGCAAGCGTGGAGCAGTACTTC.

This clone was detected ten times or more. CDR3 in amino acids: CASSLAGGHTDTQYF. The CDR3 DNA reads as TGTGCCAGCAGTTTAGCGGGAGGGCACACAGATACGCAGTATTTT. The chain employs TRBV28 and TRBJ2-3; 9 bases map to TRBD2. The CDR3 length is 15 residues. The germline CDR1 and CDR2 sequences are MDHEN and SYDVKM. With 2 bases clipped from V and 2 bases from J, the junction kept 2 bases outside the gene matches.

This chain connects TRBV2 to TRBJ2-1; the D is unclear. Per the germline V gene, CDR1 is SNHLY and CDR2 is FYNNEI. V lost 3 bases to trimming and J lost 4 bases, with 4 bases between them. The CDR3 length is 12 residues. The CDR3: CASSDLYNEQFF. The CDR3 nucleotides are TGTGCCAGCAGTGACTTATACAATGAGCAGTTCTTC. Variable domain in full (rest from reference TRBV2 and TRBJ2-1): EPEVTQTPSHQVTQMGQEVILRCVPISNHLYFYWYRQILGQKVEFLVSFYNNEISEKSEIFDDQFSVERPDGSNFTLKIRSTKLEDSAMYFCASSDLYNEQFFGPGTRLTVL.

This clone appeared many times. This sample also contains other DNA sequences that code for the same CDR3. This chain's CDR3 is CASSQDPTSGSNEQYF. The DNA of the CDR3 is TGTGCCAGCAGCCAAGACCCGACTAGCGGGAGCAACGAGCAGTACTTC. The chain combines TRBV4-2 with TRBJ2-7; 12 bases are shared with TRBD2. J gave up 5 bases and V 0 bases, and 5 bases lay outside the gene matches. From germline, CDR1 is LGHNA and CDR2 YNFKEQ. This CDR3 is 16 amino acids long.

The chain employs TRBV18 and TRBJ2-3; D call uncertain. CDR3 size: 12 residues. The germline V gene encodes CDR1 KGHSH and CDR2 LQKENI. The V end lost 0 bases, the J end lost 6 bases, and 4 bases lay between the germline ends. Written as DNA, the CDR3 is TGTGCCAGCTCACCACCACAGGATACGCAGTATTTT. Translation gives CASSPPQDTQYF.

This rearrangement joins TRBV5-4 to TRBJ1-3; D is perhaps TRBD1 (5 bases). From germline, CDR1 is SGHNT and CDR2 YYREEE (reference sequence). V was cut by 4 bases and J by 0 bases, with 17 bases left in between. The CDR3 has 17 residues. CDR3 sequence reads: CASSPTPKDISGNTIYF. In DNA form, the CDR3 reads TGTGCCAGCAGCCCAACCCCCAAGGACATCTCTGGAAACACCATATATTTT.

This clone was recorded only once. V gene TRBV6-6 combines with J gene TRBJ1-1; weak D call: TRBD1 (5 bases). Deletions cut 2 bases from V and 1 base from J, with 8 bases between. The CDR3 consists of 14 residues. Germline values: CDR1 MNHNY, CDR2 SVGAGI (reference sequence). CDR3 DNA sequence: TGTGCCAGCAGTTACGGGGGTCCGAACACTGAAGCTTTCTTT. Its protein product is CASSYGGPNTEAFF.

The V and J genes are TRBV6-4 and TRBJ2-3; the D gene is possibly TRBD2 (6 bases). Germline-derived CDR1 and CDR2 are MRHNA and SNTAGT. This CDR3 contains 14 residues. With 8 bases removed from V and 0 bases from J, the gap between germline ends came to 12 bases. For the CDR3, the DNA is TGTGCCAGCGGCCGGGACTCGAGCACAGATACGCAGTATTTT. Protein: CASGRDSSTDTQYF.

Remarks on this clone: A far larger clone is one base from this, pointing to a likely read error. Distinct nucleotide sequences in the sample also encode this CDR3. The chain employs TRBV29-1 and TRBJ1-5; 7 bases map to TRBD1. The CDR3 sequence is 13 residues long. Trimming at V came to 4 bases and at J to 10 bases, leaving 10 bases not matched to a gene. Germline V lookup: CDR1 SQVTM, CDR2 ANQGSEA. The DNA for the CDR3 is TGCAGCGTTGGGACAGGAGAAGATGGACCCCAGCATTTT. Translated, it gives CSVGTGEDGPQHF.

This clone has ten or more counts. The CDR3 DNA reads TGTGCCAGCAGCCCAAGTGACCCGGGCAATCAGCCCCAGCATTTT. Translated: CASSPSDPGNQPQHF. The gene calls are TRBV7-9 and TRBJ1-5; no clear D. Germline V gives CDR1 SEHNR, CDR2 FQNEAQ (reference sequence). CDR3 size: 15 residues. V dropped 5 bases and J dropped 2 bases, with 13 bases sitting between them.

CDR3: CASSFGGANYGYTF. CDR3 coding DNA: TGTGCCAGCAGTTTCGGGGGGGCGAACTATGGCTACACCTTC. The gene calls are TRBV28 and TRBJ1-2, with TRBD1 as a possible D gene (6 bases). Germline CDR1 and CDR2: MDHEN and SYDVKM. Trimming cost V 3 bases and J 2 bases, with 10 bases left between them. CDR3 length equals 14 residues.

The chain recombines TRBV11-2 with TRBJ1-1; 7 positions agree with TRBD1. Trimming took 4 bases from V and 5 from J; bases not matched to a gene: 4. The germline V gene encodes CDR1 SGHAT and CDR2 FQNNGV. The CDR3 totals 13 residues. CDR3 nucleotides: TGTGCCAGCAGCTCAACACAGGGGACTGAAGCTTTCTTT. This codes for CASSSTQGTEAFF.

The chain joins TRBV2 to TRBJ2-5; 11 bases align to TRBD2. The V and J ends lost 4 bases and 7 bases, in that order; junction bases with no gene match: 8. CDR1 is SNHLY and CDR2 is FYNNEI in the germline V gene. The CDR3 runs to 15 residues. DNA of the CDR3: TGTGCCAGCAGTGCTGGGACTAGCGGTCAGGGGACCCAGTACTTC. Amino acid sequence: CASSAGTSGQGTQYF.

The V call is TRBV7-2, the J call TRBJ2-3; D not resolved. Germline CDR1 SGHTA, CDR2 FQGNSA. V dropped 0 bases and J dropped 6 bases, with 7 bases sitting between them. This CDR3 has 13 residues. In nucleotides, the CDR3 is TGTGCCAGCAGCTTAGCGTCTGGGGATACGCAGTATTTT. Translated: CASSLASGDTQYF.

This clone showed up just once. The rearrangement uses TRBV9 and TRBJ2-7; D might be TRBD1 (6 bases). Between the trimmed V and J ends, which lost 4 bases and 5 bases, there was a span of 13 bases. The length of the CDR3 is 13 residues. The germline V gene encodes CDR1 SGDLS and CDR2 YYNGEE. The CDR3 region has the DNA TGTGCCAGCAGCCCACAGGGAATCCACGAGCAGTACTTC. This sequence encodes CASSPQGIHEQYF.

The chain employs TRBV7-3 and TRBJ2-1; D may be TRBD2 (5 bases). The V gene's germline CDR1 is SGHTA and CDR2 FQGTGA. CDR3 length: 18 amino acids. V was clipped by 6 bases and J by 1 base, with 22 bases between them. CDR3 in amino acids: CASRPARLASASYNEQFF. In DNA, the CDR3 is TGTGCCAGCAGACCAGCCCGGCTAGCCAGTGCATCCTACAATGAGCAGTTCTTC.